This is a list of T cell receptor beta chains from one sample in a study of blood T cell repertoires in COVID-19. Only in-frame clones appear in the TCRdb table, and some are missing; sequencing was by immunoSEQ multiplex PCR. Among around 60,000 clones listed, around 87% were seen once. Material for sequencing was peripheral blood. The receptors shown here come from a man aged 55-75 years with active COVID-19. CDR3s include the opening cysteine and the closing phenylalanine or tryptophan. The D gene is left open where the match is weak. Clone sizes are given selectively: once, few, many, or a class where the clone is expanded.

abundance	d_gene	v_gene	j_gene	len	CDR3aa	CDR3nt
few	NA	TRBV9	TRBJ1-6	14	CASSVGGTNSPLHF	TGTGCCAGCAGCGTAGGCGGGACCAATTCACCCCTCCACTTT
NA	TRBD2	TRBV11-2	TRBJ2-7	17	CASSITGLAGASHEQYF	TGTGCCAGCAGCATCACGGGACTAGCGGGGGCCTCCCACGAGCAGTACTTC
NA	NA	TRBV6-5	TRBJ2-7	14	CASTYGRGYYEQYF	TGTGCCAGCACTTACGGCAGGGGCTACTACGAGCAGTACTTC
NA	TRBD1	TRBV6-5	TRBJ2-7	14	CASSPTGVPYEQYF	TGTGCCAGCAGTCCGACAGGGGTTCCCTACGAGCAGTACTTC
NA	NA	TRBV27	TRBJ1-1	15	CASSSRTEMNTEAFF	TGTGCCAGCAGTTCGCGGACAGAGATGAACACTGAAGCTTTCTTT
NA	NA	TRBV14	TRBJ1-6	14	CASSPLTEGTTLHF	TGTGCCAGCAGCCCCCTCACGGAGGGGACCACCCTCCACTTT
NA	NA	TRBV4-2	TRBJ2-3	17	CASSQEVGQGGTDTQYF	TGTGCCAGCAGCCAAGAGGTGGGGCAGGGGGGAACAGATACGCAGTATTTT
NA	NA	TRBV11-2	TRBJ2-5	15	CASRVLRRIQETQYF	TGTGCCAGCAGGGTTCTTCGTAGAATCCAAGAGACCCAGTACTTC
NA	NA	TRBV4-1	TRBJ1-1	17	CASSQVAFDILNTEAFF	TGCGCCAGCAGCCAAGTGGCTTTCGACATATTGAACACTGAAGCTTTCTTT
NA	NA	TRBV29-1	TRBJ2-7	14	CSVGGMASSYEQYF	TGCAGCGTTGGAGGAATGGCGAGCTCCTACGAGCAGTACTTC
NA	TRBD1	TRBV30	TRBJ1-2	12	CAWVDRGYGYTF	TGTGCCTGGGTCGACAGGGGCTATGGCTACACCTTC
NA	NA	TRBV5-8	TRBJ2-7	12	CASSDRDYEQYF	TGTGCCAGCAGCGACAGAGACTACGAGCAGTACTTC
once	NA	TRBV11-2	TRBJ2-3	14	CASSLSLGSGTQYF	TGTGCCAGCAGCTTATCGCTCGGGAGCGGTACGCAGTATTTT
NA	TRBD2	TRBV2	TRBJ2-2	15	CASRAGLGRTGELFF	TGTGCCAGCAGGGCCGGACTAGGTAGGACCGGGGAGCTGTTTTTT
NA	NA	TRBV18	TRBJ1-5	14	CASSEAGNNQPQHF	TGTGCCAGCTCCGAGGCAGGGAACAATCAGCCCCAGCATTTT
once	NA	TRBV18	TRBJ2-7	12	CASSRSSYEQYF	TGTGCCAGCTCTCGGTCCTCCTACGAGCAGTACTTC
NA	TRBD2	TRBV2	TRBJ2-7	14	CASRVASGEYEQYF	TGTGCCAGCAGGGTGGCTAGCGGGGAGTACGAGCAGTACTTC
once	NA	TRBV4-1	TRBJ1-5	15	CASSQDRDTGQPQHF	TGCGCCAGCAGCCAAGACAGGGATACCGGTCAGCCCCAGCATTTT
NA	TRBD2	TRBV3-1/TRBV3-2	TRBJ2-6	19	CASSQRGLAGVSGANVLTF	TGTGCCAGCAGCCAACGAGGACTAGCGGGCGTCTCTGGGGCCAACGTCCTGACTTTC
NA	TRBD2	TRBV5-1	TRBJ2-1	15	CASSLGNSGNNEQFF	TGCGCCAGCAGCTTGGGTAATAGCGGGAACAATGAGCAGTTCTTC
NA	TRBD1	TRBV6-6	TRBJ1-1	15	CASSYDLQGATEAFF	TGTGCCAGCAGTTACGATTTGCAGGGGGCCACTGAAGCTTTCTTT
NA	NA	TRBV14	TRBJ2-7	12	CASSQVPVEQYF	TGTGCCAGCAGCCAAGTCCCCGTCGAGCAGTACTTC
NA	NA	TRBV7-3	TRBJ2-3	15	CASSLLGAEADTQYF	TGTGCCAGCAGCTTATTAGGGGCCGAGGCAGATACGCAGTATTTT
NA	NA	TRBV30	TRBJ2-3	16	CAWSFRWGDSTDTQYF	TGTGCCTGGAGTTTTCGTTGGGGAGATAGCACAGATACGCAGTATTTT
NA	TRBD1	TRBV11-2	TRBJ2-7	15	CASSLLPGGGYEQYF	TGTGCCAGCAGCTTACTCCCAGGGGGCGGATACGAGCAGTACTTC
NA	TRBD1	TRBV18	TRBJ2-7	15	CASSPLPGQGDEQYF	TGTGCCAGCTCACCCTTGCCGGGACAGGGGGACGAGCAGTACTTC
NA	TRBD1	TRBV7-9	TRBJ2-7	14	CASSGGQGDYEQYF	TGTGCCAGCAGCGGGGGACAGGGCGATTACGAGCAGTACTTC
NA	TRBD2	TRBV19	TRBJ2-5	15	CASSIGLALGETQYF	TGTGCCAGTAGTATAGGACTAGCGCTGGGGGAGACCCAGTACTTC
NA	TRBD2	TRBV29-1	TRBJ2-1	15	CSAGPVIAGVHEQFF	TGCAGCGCCGGCCCCGTAATAGCGGGAGTGCATGAGCAGTTCTTC
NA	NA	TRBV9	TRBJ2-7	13	CASSEDSFYEQYF	TGTGCCAGCAGCGAAGATAGCTTCTACGAGCAGTACTTC
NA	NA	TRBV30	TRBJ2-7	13	CAWSSQRSGEQYF	TGTGCCTGGAGTTCACAGAGGAGCGGCGAGCAGTACTTC
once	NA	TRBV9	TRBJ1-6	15	CASSLEVSYNSPLHF	TGTGCCAGCAGCCTCGAGGTCTCCTATAATTCACCCCTCCACTTT
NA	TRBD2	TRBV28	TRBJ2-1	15	CASSLGGGPGNEQFF	TGTGCCAGCAGTTTAGGGGGAGGGCCGGGGAATGAGCAGTTCTTC
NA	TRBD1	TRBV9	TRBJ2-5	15	CASSVAGQEQETQYF	TGTGCCAGCAGCGTAGCAGGACAGGAGCAAGAGACCCAGTACTTC
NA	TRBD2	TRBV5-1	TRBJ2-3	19	CASSEGTSGGSSYTDTQYF	TGCGCCAGCAGCGAAGGGACTAGCGGCGGTTCTTCTTATACAGATACGCAGTATTTT
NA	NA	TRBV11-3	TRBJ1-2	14	CASSLDPAGEGYTF	TGTGCCAGCAGCTTAGATCCGGCAGGGGAAGGCTACACCTTC
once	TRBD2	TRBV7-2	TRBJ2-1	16	CASSPSTSGGLDEQFF	TGTGCCAGCAGCCCCTCGACTAGCGGGGGGCTCGACGAGCAGTTCTTC
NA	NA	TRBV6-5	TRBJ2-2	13	CASNLGGTGELFF	TGTGCCAGCAATCTAGGAGGCACCGGGGAGCTGTTTTTT
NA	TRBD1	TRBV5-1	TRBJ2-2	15	CASSPRTGRTGELFF	TGCGCCAGCAGCCCACGGACAGGGAGAACCGGGGAGCTGTTTTTT
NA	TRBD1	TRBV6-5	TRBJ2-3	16	CASSYRQGAHSDTQYF	TGTGCCAGCAGTTACCGGCAGGGGGCGCATTCAGATACGCAGTATTTT